What follows describes a single TCR beta chain. The data belong to a study of blood T cell repertoires in COVID-19. Overall study context: Samples representing acute and convalescent COVID-19 were sourced from the United States, Italy and Spain. Nucleic acid was either cDNA or gDNA, and it came from T cells, B-cell-depleted T cells, or PBMCs.

Authors' processing steps: Amplification from reference gene primers served as the basis for estimated nucleated cell counts. TCRdb keeps only in-frame clones here, not all; method: immunoSEQ multiplex PCR. Clone size and V and J calls were adopted from that table, with D and trimming inferred from the DNA. The table shows some 280,000 clones, with approximately 86% occurring only once. Trimming removed 3 bases from V and 4 bases from J; junction bases left unmatched: 9. CDR3 length: 16 amino acids. The V gene's germline CDR1 is KGHSH and CDR2 LQKENI. The receptor's source is a woman in her 50s with active or convalescent COVID-19. Sequencing was done on a sample of peripheral blood. The chain combines TRBV18 with TRBJ1-1, with TRBD1 identical over 9 bases. The DNA for the CDR3 is TGTGCCAGCTCACCCGGACAGGGGATCGTCCGCACTGAAGCTTTCTTT. Its translation: CASSPGQGIVRTEAFF.